This T cell receptor (beta chain) comes out of a study of CD8+ T cells in alopecia areata (dated by TCRdb to the late 2010s). Background for the entire study: The treated patients, all with moderate-to-severe alopecia areata, were enrolled in an open-label pilot trial of oral tofacitinib given at 5 to 10 mg twice daily. Patients received tofacitinib for 6 to 18 months and were then followed off drug for 6 months to check for delayed response and recurrence. For the treated patients, the SALT score, which quantifies what percentage of scalp surface area is affected, served as the measure of disease severity. In both human patients and the C3H/HeJ mouse model, the study applied high-throughput TCRbeta sequencing to look at T cell clonal expansion in alopecia areata. In humans, TCRbeta sequencing was performed on scalp tissue and on sorted CD4+ and CD8+ peripheral blood T cells from healthy controls and from patients with patchy or totalis/universalis alopecia areata. Patients on tofacitinib were biopsied at baseline and after 4 and 24 weeks of treatment, and several of the patients also had a later scalp biopsy. Clonality in the scalp was compared among normal scalp (n=4), patchy alopecia areata scalp (n=8), and alopecia totalis/universalis scalp (n=8). RNA was obtained with the PAXgene miRNA kit for fixed scalp, the miRNeasy kit for PBMCs, and the RNeasy kit for mouse skin. TCRbeta CDR3 regions were amplified by immunoSEQ multiplex PCR with 35 Vbeta forward and 13 Jbeta reverse primers. Study-wide conclusions, independent of this receptor: During tofacitinib treatment, many expanded lesional clones remained in scalp and blood, and this persistence may partly explain relapse after treatment is stopped. Lesional scalp, especially in alopecia totalis/universalis, showed higher clonality and more expanded CD8+ clones than normal scalp, suggesting antigenic drive. Shared TCR sequences between patients were less evident than in mice, which may be partly attributable to HLA diversity in the patient population. Because the treated cohort was small and had only one nonresponder, larger studies are needed to examine links between baseline CD8+ expansion and response. Resident alphabeta T cells in normal human skin are also sequenced, complicating scalp TCR repertoire analysis, unlike mouse skin dominated by gammadelta T cells. Tofacitinib significantly lowered scalp clonality and the number of expanded CD8+ clones among the top 100 scalp clones.

CDR1 and CDR2 were assigned from the germline V gene (reference sequence) as MNHNY and SVGAGI. V sheds 2 bases and J sheds 7 bases, leaving 18 bases between their ends. The CDR3, cysteine through phenylalanine, is 16 amino acids long. Only CDR3 DNA is held: 48 bases, read in frame from base 1. Worth noting for this clone: Its antigen remains undetermined. Base qualities are not recorded, but no much larger clone differs from it by a single base.

The library was prepared using the immunoSEQ multiplex PCR assay. For TCR sequencing, RNA was extracted from every sample and reverse transcribed into cDNA to serve as template. First-strand cDNA was synthesized using SuperScript III with a 2:1 mix of oligo-dT and random hexamers. A synthetic immune receptor repertoire was used to measure amplification bias, and any remaining bias was corrected computationally. Per the source publication's procedure: Raw reads were preprocessed for error removal, and CDR3 was defined according to IMGT conventions as running from the conserved cysteine to phenylalanine. Clonality was calculated as 1 minus Shannon entropy normalized by log2 of the number of productive unique TCRs. Scalp TCRbeta sequences were cross-referenced with sorted blood CD4 and CD8 repertoires so that the CD4 or CD8 identity of scalp clones could be inferred. The immuneACCESS repertoire file appears here via TCRdb, limited to in-frame rearrangements. These files lack a portion of the clones; in checked studies, under half of the deficit traces to unresolved V genes, and the cause of the others is not known. That table gives V, J and clone size, and the DNA gave D and trimming. This sample lists approximately 200,000 clones; about three fifths were detected once. The leading ten clones occupy approximately 0.7% of the sample.

This specimen's time point label, interpreted: around 4 weeks on oral tofacitinib. The meaning of the sample's treatment or condition label: oral pan-JAK inhibitor, 5-10 mg twice daily. Lesional scalp punch biopsies and peripheral blood were collected from alopecia areata patients. PBMCs were separated by density centrifugation and stained for CD3, CD4 and CD8, after which CD4+ and CD8+ T cells were sorted on a FACSAria. Sequences were derived from CD4+ T cells sorted from blood, sampled at week 4, from a patient treated with tofacitinib. Recombination joined TRBV6-6 with TRBJ1-3; a tentative D match to TRBD1 spans 6 bases. The sequence derives from a human donor with alopecia areata. For the CDR3, the sequence is CASSYGLTGRPNTIYF. The nucleotide sequence reads as follows: TGTGCCAGCAGTTACGGCTTAACAGGGAGGCCCAACACCATATATTTT.